A selection of T cell receptor beta chains follows, all from one sample in a study of a mutant IDH1 vaccine in newly diagnosed glioma. Generated by immunoSEQ multiplex PCR, the TCRdb table keeps only in-frame clones and is missing some. The table has approximately 92,000 clones, roughly 80% seen once; the top ten hold 6% to 9.5%. The material sequenced was PBMCs, taken from a glioma patient treated with radiotherapy, temozolomide or both. The source is a woman aged 45-59 years with glioma. Both conserved end residues are trimmed from each CDR3.

CDR3aa	v_gene	j_gene
ASSIDAGTKGTEAF	TRBV9	TRBJ1-1
ASSYKQGPNYGYT	TRBV6-5	TRBJ1-2
ASSEGGVNTEAF	TRBV2	TRBJ1-1
ASSKTGLDTGELF	TRBV2	TRBJ2-2
ASSPDGGWAPQH	TRBV7-8	TRBJ1-5
ASSALGGNEKLF	TRBV25-1	TRBJ1-4
ASSQYLAQGGKLF	TRBV14	TRBJ1-4
ASSPPHRTTTEAF	TRBV18	TRBJ1-1
ASSPRTGGRYYGYT	TRBV7-2	TRBJ1-2
ASSRPRGPNSYEQY	TRBV28	TRBJ2-7
AWSGSRRNTIY	TRBV30	TRBJ1-3
ASSRTQGTRSGNTIY	TRBV27	TRBJ1-3
ASSYAGGAALYGYT	TRBV27	TRBJ1-2
ASSFGTGGNQPQH	TRBV27	TRBJ1-5
AWSVQLGNTIY	TRBV30	TRBJ1-3
SVYRDGYT	TRBV29-1	TRBJ1-2
SVRYMRGGKETQY	TRBV29-1	TRBJ2-5
ASSLRFLGPPVTQY	TRBV5-6	TRBJ2-3
ASSVGQNMNTEAF	TRBV5-1	TRBJ1-1
ATALDVAQY	TRBV6-5	TRBJ2-5
ASGWGNEQY	TRBV19	TRBJ2-7